A single sample gave rise to the 4 T cell receptor beta chains below, sequenced in a study of T cell repertoires in cytomegalovirus infection. MiXCR, run by TCRdb on the reads, gives a single entry per CDR3 protein. The sample yields a few hundred thousand distinct CDR3 sequences, roughly an eighth seen once. The sequenced sample was PBMCs. The origin of the receptors is a human donor in good health (CMV status not recorded). Some clones in this sample may be carry-over from other donors' samples.

This clonotype was seen ten or more times. V and J are TRBV6-4 and TRBJ1-6, with a tentative D call TRBD1 (5 bases). In germline, CDR1 is MRHNA, CDR2 SNTAGT. CDR3 length: 15 residues. V was shortened by 4 bases and J by 7 bases, with 14 bases between the two germline ends. In DNA form, the CDR3 reads TGTGCCAGCAGTGCGTCGACAGCTGGGAATTCACCCCTCCACTTT. This codes for CASSASTAGNSPLHF.

This clonotype was recorded a few times. The rearrangement joins TRBV20-1 to TRBJ2-1; D is undetermined. Trimming pared 3 bases from V and 5 bases from J, leaving 8 bases between. Germline V gene data show CDR1 as DFQATT and CDR2 as SNEGSKA (reference sequence). There are 12 residues in the CDR3. The DNA for the CDR3 is TGCAGTGCTAGCCCTACCAACAATGAGCAGTTCTTC. The encoded protein is CSASPTNNEQFF.

This clonotype was counted many times. This chain joins TRBV7-3 and TRBJ1-1; D is uncertain. This CDR3 is 16 amino acids long. V was pared by 0 bases and J by 1 base, with 12 bases between. Germline CDR1 and CDR2: SGHTA and FQGTGA. CDR3 in amino acids: CASSLTASVSNTEAFF. CDR3 coding DNA: TGTGCCAGCAGCTTAACCGCGTCGGTTTCGAACACTGAAGCTTTCTTT.

This clonotype appeared many times. The chain carries TRBV7-8 and TRBJ2-5; D is possibly TRBD1 or TRBD2 (5 bases each). The CDR3 sequence is 15 residues long. V dropped 3 bases and J dropped 4 bases, with 15 bases sitting between them. Germline V gene data show CDR1 as SGHVS and CDR2 as FQNEAQ. DNA of the CDR3: TGTGCCAGCAGCTTTGCTAACCTTGGGGGAGAGACCCAGTACTTC. This translates into CASSFANLGGETQYF.